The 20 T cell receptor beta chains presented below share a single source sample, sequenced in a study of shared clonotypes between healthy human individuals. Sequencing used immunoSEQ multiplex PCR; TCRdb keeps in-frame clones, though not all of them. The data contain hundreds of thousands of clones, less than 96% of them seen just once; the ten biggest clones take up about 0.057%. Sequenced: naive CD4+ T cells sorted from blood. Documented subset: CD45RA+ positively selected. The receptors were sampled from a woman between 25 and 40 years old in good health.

The CDR3 protein is CASSPSGSGRYEQYF. In DNA form, the CDR3 reads TGTGCCAGCAGCCCCTCAGGTAGCGGGAGGTACGAGCAGTACTTC. The rearrangement uses TRBV28 and TRBJ2-7, with TRBD2 matching 10 bases. Per the germline V gene, CDR1 is MDHEN and CDR2 is SYDVKM. The trim removed 6 bases at V and 4 bases at J, leaving 9 bases unmatched. The CDR3 totals 15 residues.

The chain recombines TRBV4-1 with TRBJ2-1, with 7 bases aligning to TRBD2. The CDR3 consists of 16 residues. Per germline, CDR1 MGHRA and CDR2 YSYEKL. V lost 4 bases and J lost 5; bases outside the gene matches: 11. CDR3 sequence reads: CASSRGGGNTNNEQFF. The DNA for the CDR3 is TGCGCCAGCAGCCGTGGGGGGGGGAATACGAACAATGAGCAGTTCTTC.

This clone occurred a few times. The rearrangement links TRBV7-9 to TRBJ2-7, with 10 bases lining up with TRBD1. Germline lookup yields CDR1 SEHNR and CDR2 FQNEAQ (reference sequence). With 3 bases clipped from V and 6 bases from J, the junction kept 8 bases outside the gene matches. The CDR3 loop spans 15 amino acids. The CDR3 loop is CASSLGQGWFLEQYF. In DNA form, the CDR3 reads TGTGCCAGCAGCTTGGGACAGGGGTGGTTCCTCGAGCAGTACTTC.

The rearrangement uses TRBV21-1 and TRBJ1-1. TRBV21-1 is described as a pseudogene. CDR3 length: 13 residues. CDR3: CASSKAEGNEAFF. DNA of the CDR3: TGTGCCAGCAGCAAAGCGGAGGGGAATGAAGCTTTCTTT.

Here the CDR3 reads CASSYSGQGAVEAFF. CDR3 DNA sequence: TGTGCCAGCAGTTACTCGGGACAGGGGGCGGTTGAAGCTTTCTTT. This chain links TRBV6-6 with TRBJ1-1; 12 bases fit TRBD1. From germline, CDR1 is MNHNY and CDR2 SVGAGI (reference sequence). The CDR3 is 15 residues long. The junction had 3 bases not matched to a gene; V was cut back by 0 bases and J by 7 bases.

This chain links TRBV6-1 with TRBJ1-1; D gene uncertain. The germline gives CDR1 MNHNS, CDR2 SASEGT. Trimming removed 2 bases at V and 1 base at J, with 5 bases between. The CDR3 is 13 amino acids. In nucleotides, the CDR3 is TGTGCCAGCAGTGAACATCCGAACACTGAAGCTTTCTTT. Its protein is CASSEHPNTEAFF.

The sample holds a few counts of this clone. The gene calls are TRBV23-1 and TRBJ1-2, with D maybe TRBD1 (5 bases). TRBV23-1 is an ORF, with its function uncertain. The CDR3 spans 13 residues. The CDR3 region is CAVCTGDRGGYTF. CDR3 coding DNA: TGCGCAGTTTGTACGGGGGACCGAGGTGGCTACACCTTC.

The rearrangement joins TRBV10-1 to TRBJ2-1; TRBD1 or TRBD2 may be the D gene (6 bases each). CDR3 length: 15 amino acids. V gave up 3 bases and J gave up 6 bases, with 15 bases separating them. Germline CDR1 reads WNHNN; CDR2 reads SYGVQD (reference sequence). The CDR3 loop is CASSDGGRGFNEQFF. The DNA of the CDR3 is TGCGCCAGCAGTGACGGGGGCCGAGGGTTCAATGAGCAGTTCTTC.

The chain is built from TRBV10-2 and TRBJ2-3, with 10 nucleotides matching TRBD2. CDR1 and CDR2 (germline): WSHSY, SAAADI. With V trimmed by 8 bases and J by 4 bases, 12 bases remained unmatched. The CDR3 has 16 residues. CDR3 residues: CASGSLAGVTPDTQYF. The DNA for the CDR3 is TGCGCCAGCGGAAGTCTAGCGGGAGTTACTCCAGATACGCAGTATTTT.

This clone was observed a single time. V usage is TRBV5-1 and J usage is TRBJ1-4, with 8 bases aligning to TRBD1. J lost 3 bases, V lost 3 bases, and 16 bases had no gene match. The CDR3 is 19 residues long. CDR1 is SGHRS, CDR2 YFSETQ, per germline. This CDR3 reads CASSWNPGGANLANEKLFF. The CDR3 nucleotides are TGCGCCAGCAGCTGGAATCCAGGGGGCGCGAATTTAGCTAATGAAAAACTGTTTTTT. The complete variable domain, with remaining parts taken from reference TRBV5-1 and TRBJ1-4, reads KAGVTQTPRYLIKTRGQQVTLSCSPISGHRSVSWYQQTPGQGLQFLFEYFSETQRNKGNFPGRFSGRQFSNSRSEMNVSTLELGDSALYLCASSWNPGGANLANEKLFFGSGTQLSVL.

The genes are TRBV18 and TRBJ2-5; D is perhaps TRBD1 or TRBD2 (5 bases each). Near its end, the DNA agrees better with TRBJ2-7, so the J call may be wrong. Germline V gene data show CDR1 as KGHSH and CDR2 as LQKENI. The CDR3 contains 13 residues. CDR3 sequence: CASSGTELYEQYF. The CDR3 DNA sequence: TGTGCCAGCTCGGGGACGGAGTTGTACGAGCAGTACTTC.

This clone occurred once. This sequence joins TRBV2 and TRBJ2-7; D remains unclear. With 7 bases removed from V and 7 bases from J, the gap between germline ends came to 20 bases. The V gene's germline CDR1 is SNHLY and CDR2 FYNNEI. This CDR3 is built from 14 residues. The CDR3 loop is CASTLLKTPLEQYF. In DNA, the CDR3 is TGTGCCAGCACCCTCCTAAAGACCCCCCTGGAGCAGTACTTC.

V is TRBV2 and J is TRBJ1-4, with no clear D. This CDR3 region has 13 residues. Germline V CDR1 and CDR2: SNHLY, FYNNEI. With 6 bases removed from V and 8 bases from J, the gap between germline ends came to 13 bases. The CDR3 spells CASSPLRREKLFF. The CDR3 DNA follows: TGTGCCAGCAGCCCCCTGAGGAGAGAAAAACTGTTTTTT.

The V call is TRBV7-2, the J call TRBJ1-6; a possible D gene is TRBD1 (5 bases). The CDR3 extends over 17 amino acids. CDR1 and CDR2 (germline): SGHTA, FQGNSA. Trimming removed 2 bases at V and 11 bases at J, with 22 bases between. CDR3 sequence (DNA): TGTGCCAGCAGCTTACCCCCAGGGACTTCTTTTCCGGCACCCCTCCACTTT. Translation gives CASSLPPGTSFPAPLHF.

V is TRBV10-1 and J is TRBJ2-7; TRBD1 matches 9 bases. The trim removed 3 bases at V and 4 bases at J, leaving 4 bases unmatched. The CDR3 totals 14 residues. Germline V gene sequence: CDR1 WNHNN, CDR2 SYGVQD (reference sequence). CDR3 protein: CASSEGQGLYEQYF. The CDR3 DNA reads TGCGCCAGCAGTGAAGGACAGGGGTTATACGAGCAGTACTTC.

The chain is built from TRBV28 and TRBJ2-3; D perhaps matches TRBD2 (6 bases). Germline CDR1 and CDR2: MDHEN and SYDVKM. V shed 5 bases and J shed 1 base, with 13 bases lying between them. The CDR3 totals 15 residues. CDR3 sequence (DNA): TGTGCCAGCAGTACGACTAGTCGGGGCACAGATACGCAGTATTTT. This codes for CASSTTSRGTDTQYF.

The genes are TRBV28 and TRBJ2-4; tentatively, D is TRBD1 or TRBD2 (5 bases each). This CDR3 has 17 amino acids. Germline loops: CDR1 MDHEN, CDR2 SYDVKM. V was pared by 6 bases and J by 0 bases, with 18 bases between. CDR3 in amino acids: CASSSPGSGLAKNIQYF. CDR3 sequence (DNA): TGTGCCAGCAGCTCCCCGGGATCGGGGCTAGCCAAAAACATTCAGTACTTC.

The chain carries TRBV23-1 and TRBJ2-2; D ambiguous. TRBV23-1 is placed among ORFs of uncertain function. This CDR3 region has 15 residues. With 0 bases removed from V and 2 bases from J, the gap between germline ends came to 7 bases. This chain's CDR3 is CASSQSLGNTGELFF. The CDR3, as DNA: TGCGCCAGCAGTCAATCGTTGGGCAACACCGGGGAGCTGTTTTTT.

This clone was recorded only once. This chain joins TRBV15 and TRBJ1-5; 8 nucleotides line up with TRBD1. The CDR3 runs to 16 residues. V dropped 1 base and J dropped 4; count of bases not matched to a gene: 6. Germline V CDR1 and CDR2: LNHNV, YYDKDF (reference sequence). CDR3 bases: TGTGCCACCAGCAGAGGCGGGACAGGAACAAATCAGCCCCAGCATTTT. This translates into CATSRGGTGTNQPQHF.

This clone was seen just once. CDR3 in DNA: TGCGCCAGCAGCAGGGGACAGGGGAAACTGAACACTGAAGCTTTCTTT. Protein: CASSRGQGKLNTEAFF. J is TRBJ1-1 and V is TRBV5-1, with 10 nucleotides matching TRBD1. CDR1 and CDR2 from the germline V gene are SGHRS and YFSETQ. V gave up 4 bases and J gave up 0 bases; unmatched junction bases: 6. The CDR3 has 16 residues. The variable domain in full, with the rest retrieved from reference TRBV5-1 and TRBJ1-1, is KAGVTQTPRYLIKTRGQQVTLSCSPISGHRSVSWYQQTPGQGLQFLFEYFSETQRNKGNFPGRFSGRQFSNSRSEMNVSTLELGDSALYLCASSRGQGKLNTEAFFGQGTRLTVV.